Listed here are 29 T cell receptor beta chains from one sample, sequenced in a study of T cell responses to AZD1222 COVID-19 vaccine. TCRdb's copy holds only in-frame clones and misses some; the assay was immunoSEQ multiplex PCR. In the table there are 140,000 to 150,000 clones, 80% to 95% of which are singletons. This material consisted of peripheral blood, taken on day 0 of AZD1222 vaccination. These TCRs come from an adult in good health.

This clone was seen just once. The J gene is TRBJ1-1, the V gene TRBV10-3; a weak D match, TRBD1 (6 bases). CDR3 length equals 14 residues. The V and J ends lost 6 bases and 2 bases respectively, with 13 bases between them. Germline CDR1 and CDR2: ENHRY and SYGVKD. CDR3: CAIRDSLPNTEAFF. In nucleotides, the CDR3 is TGTGCCATCAGGGACAGCTTACCTAACACTGAAGCTTTCTTT.

The rearrangement links TRBV7-9 to TRBJ2-5; D remains unclear. CDR3 length: 16 residues. The V gene lost 5 bases and the J gene lost 2 bases, with 18 bases spanning the gap. CDR1 is SEHNR, CDR2 FQNEAQ, per germline (reference sequence). CDR3 sequence reads: CASSHLASPGQETQYF. In DNA form, the CDR3 reads TGTGCCAGCAGCCACCTTGCGAGTCCTGGTCAAGAGACCCAGTACTTC.

The chain carries TRBV24-1 and TRBJ1-2; TRBD1 matches 10 bases. Germline CDR1 is KGHDR and CDR2 is SFDVKD. After removal of 5 bases from V and 5 bases from J, the junction contained 13 bases not matched to a gene. The CDR3 covers 17 residues. The CDR3 coding sequence is TGTGCCACCAGTGTTCGGACAGGGGGGTACAACAGGTATGGCTACACCTTC. The encoded protein is CATSVRTGGYNRYGYTF.

The V and J genes are TRBV27 and TRBJ2-1; 9 bases are a match to TRBD2. Germline loops: CDR1 MNHEY, CDR2 SMNVEV (reference sequence). The CDR3 sequence is 17 residues long. V was clipped by 5 bases and J by 0 bases; unmatched bases: 8. CDR3 nucleotides: TGTGCCAGCAGTCTGCTAGCGGGGATCAGCTCCTACAATGAGCAGTTCTTC. The encoded protein is CASSLLAGISSYNEQFF.

This chain links TRBV3-1 (or the pseudogene TRBV3-2) with TRBJ1-2; D gene ambiguous. V gave up 4 bases and J gave up 8 bases, with 14 bases separating them. The CDR3 sequence is 13 residues long. CDR1 and CDR2 from the germline V gene are LGHDT and YNNKEL (reference sequence). The CDR3: CASSRRDVSGYTF. Written as DNA, the CDR3 is TGTGCCAGCAGCCGAAGAGATGTCAGCGGCTACACCTTC.

This chain uses TRBV5-4 with TRBJ1-4; D gene uncertain. Germline V lookup: CDR1 SGHNT, CDR2 YYREEE (reference sequence). V was shortened by 4 bases and J by 4 bases, with 17 bases between the two germline ends. The CDR3 runs to 16 residues. CDR3: CASSRGSRSDNEKLFF. CDR3 bases: TGTGCCAGCAGCCGAGGGAGCAGATCCGATAATGAAAAACTGTTTTTT.

The chain is built from TRBV10-1 and TRBJ1-1; 7 positions agree with TRBD1. The CDR3 is 16 amino acids. CDR1 is WNHNN, CDR2 SYGVQD, per germline (reference sequence). V gave up 3 bases and J gave up 2 bases; unmatched junction bases: 9. Written as DNA, the CDR3 is TGCGCCAGCAGTGATATGACAGGGCTCCAAAACACTGAAGCTTTCTTT. Protein product: CASSDMTGLQNTEAFF.

The gene calls are TRBV7-2 and TRBJ1-5, with D maybe TRBD1 (6 bases). Looked up from germline, CDR1 is SGHTA and CDR2 is FQGNSA. V dropped 5 bases and J dropped 3 bases, with 14 bases sitting between them. This CDR3 spans 15 amino acids. The CDR3 loop reads CASSPSAGVNQPQHF. Written as DNA, the CDR3 is TGTGCCAGCAGCCCCTCGGCAGGGGTCAATCAGCCCCAGCATTTT. The complete variable domain, with remaining parts taken from reference TRBV7-2 and TRBJ1-5, reads GAGVSQSPSNKVTEKGKDVELRCDPISGHTALYWYRQSLGQGLEFLIYFQGNSAPDKSGLPSDRFSAERTGGSVSTLTIQRTQQEDSAVYLCASSPSAGVNQPQHFGDGTRLSIL.

The CDR3 region is CASSFRGEETQYF. DNA for the CDR3: TGCGCCAGCAGCTTTCGGGGGGAAGAGACCCAGTACTTC. This rearrangement joins TRBV5-1 to TRBJ2-5; 7 nucleotides agree with TRBD2. The junction had 1 base not matched to a gene; V was cut back by 2 bases and J by 3 bases. Germline-derived CDR1 and CDR2 are SGHRS and YFSETQ. The CDR3 extends over 13 amino acids.

The CDR3 DNA follows: TGTGCCAGCAGCCAACCGGGTCCCGGCAATGAGCAGTTCTTC. Residues: CASSQPGPGNEQFF. The V gene is TRBV3-1 (or the pseudogene TRBV3-2), the J gene TRBJ2-1; D is unclear. Germline V gene lookup returns CDR1 LGHDT and CDR2 YNNKEL (reference sequence). The CDR3 extends over 14 amino acids. Trimming removed 2 bases from V and 6 bases from J, with 11 bases in between.

The chain recombines TRBV2 with TRBJ2-7, with TRBD1 as a possible D gene (6 bases). The CDR3 length is 12 residues. Germline CDR1 and CDR2: SNHLY and FYNNEI. The V and J ends lost 6 bases and 6 bases respectively, with 12 bases between them. In nucleotides, the CDR3 is TGTGCCAGCAGACAGGGTCTGTTCGAGCAGTACTTC. It yields the protein CASRQGLFEQYF.

This clone was seen just once. The chain couples TRBV11-2 to TRBJ2-7; TRBD2 matches 9 bases. V dropped 1 base and J dropped 3; count of bases not matched to a gene: 4. The CDR3 totals 15 residues. Germline lookup yields CDR1 SGHAT and CDR2 FQNNGV. The CDR3 sequence: CASSLGASGNYEQYF. CDR3 DNA sequence: TGTGCCAGCAGCTTAGGGGCTAGCGGGAACTACGAGCAGTACTTC.

The chain couples TRBV21-1 to TRBJ2-7; the table's D call of TRBD2 was not tested on the DNA. TRBV21-1 is termed a pseudogene. CDR3 size: 16 residues. The CDR3 nucleotides read TGTGCCAGCAGCAACAAAAAGACTAGCGGTTCCTACGAGCAGTACTTC. It encodes CASSNKKTSGSYEQYF.

The CDR3 is CASSSTGASGANVLTF. CDR3 bases: TGTGCCAGCAGCTCGACAGGGGCGTCTGGGGCCAACGTCCTGACTTTC. The genes are TRBV7-3 and TRBJ2-6; 8 bases are a match to TRBD1. With V trimmed by 4 bases and J by 1 base, 3 bases remained unmatched. Germline V gene sequence: CDR1 SGHTA, CDR2 FQGTGA. CDR3 length: 16 residues. Looking up the rest from reference TRBV7-3 and TRBJ2-6 gives the full variable domain: GAGVSQTPSNKVTEKGKYVELRCDPISGHTALYWYRQSLGQGPEFLIYFQGTGAADDSGLPNDRFFAVRPEGSVSTLKIQRTERGDSAVYLCASSSTGASGANVLTFGAGSRLTVL.

The chain couples TRBV6-5 to TRBJ2-2, with a possible D match to TRBD2 (5 bases). This CDR3 spans 15 amino acids. V was clipped by 9 bases and J by 3 bases, with 17 bases between them. From germline, CDR1 is MNHEY and CDR2 SVGAGI. The CDR3 here is CASSETRVHTGELFF. As DNA, the CDR3 is TGTGCCAGTTCCGAGACGCGGGTCCACACCGGGGAGCTGTTTTTT.

The chain couples TRBV28 to TRBJ1-5; perhaps TRBD1 as D (5 bases). The germline V gene has CDR1 MDHEN and CDR2 SYDVKM. Trimming removed 5 bases at V and 5 bases at J, with 16 bases between. The CDR3 is made up of 15 amino acids. In DNA form, the CDR3 reads TGTGCCAGCAGTCCATCACAGGTTGGCGATCAGCCCCAGCATTTT. Its translation: CASSPSQVGDQPQHF.

The V gene is TRBV4-3, the J gene TRBJ2-7, with 8 bases aligning to TRBD1. The germline V gene has CDR1 LGHNA and CDR2 YSLEER. CDR3 length: 15 amino acids. After removal of 5 bases from V and 3 bases from J, the junction contained 9 bases not matched to a gene. DNA of the CDR3: TGCGCCAGCAGCGACGCCGGGACAGGCCACTACGAGCAGTACTTC. It yields the protein CASSDAGTGHYEQYF.

This chain connects TRBV24-1 to TRBJ2-2; 11 bases are shared with TRBD1. This CDR3 contains 15 residues. With 7 bases clipped from V and 7 bases from J, the junction kept 7 bases outside the gene matches. Per the germline V gene, CDR1 is KGHDR and CDR2 is SFDVKD. CDR3 sequence: CATRAGTGGIGELFF. The CDR3 coding sequence is TGTGCCACCAGAGCCGGGACAGGGGGAATCGGGGAGCTGTTTTTT.

V and J are TRBV6-4 and TRBJ2-1; D remains unclear. The CDR3 covers 12 residues. Germline V gene sequence: CDR1 MRHNA, CDR2 SNTAGT. V was trimmed by 10 bases and J by 6 bases, leaving 13 bases between them. The CDR3: CATSSGPNEQFF. As DNA, the CDR3 is TGTGCCACCTCGTCCGGTCCCAATGAGCAGTTCTTC.

The chain carries TRBV28 and TRBJ2-3, with D perhaps matching TRBD2 (6 bases). The V and J ends lost 3 bases and 9 bases respectively, with 16 bases between them. CDR3 size: 14 residues. Germline V gene sequence: CDR1 MDHEN, CDR2 SYDVKM. This CDR3 reads CASSLDVGTQTQYF. The CDR3 DNA sequence: TGTGCCAGCAGTTTGGATGTCGGGACTCAAACGCAGTATTTT.

This clone showed up just a few times. The chain is built from TRBV3-1 (or the pseudogene TRBV3-2) and TRBJ2-7; 10 bases map to TRBD1. The length of the CDR3 is 14 residues. Germline loops: CDR1 LGHDT, CDR2 YNNKEL (reference sequence). V dropped 3 bases and J dropped 3; count of bases not matched to a gene: 2. CDR3 coding DNA: TGTGCCAGCAGCCAGGGACAGGGGAGCTACGAGCAGTACTTC. This translates into CASSQGQGSYEQYF.

This chain links TRBV4-1 with TRBJ2-7, with D hard to call. From germline, CDR1 is MGHRA and CDR2 YSYEKL. V was pared by 1 base and J by 3 bases, with 4 bases between. The CDR3 is made up of 12 amino acids. The CDR3 loop is CASSQVGYEQYF. The CDR3 DNA is TGCGCCAGCAGCCAAGTAGGCTACGAGCAGTACTTC.

This sequence joins TRBV7-9 and TRBJ1-2, with D hard to call. Trimming cost V 7 bases and J 3 bases, with 18 bases left between them. The CDR3 consists of 15 residues. Germline CDR1 is SEHNR and CDR2 is FQNEAQ (reference sequence). The CDR3: CASTSEAALHYGYTF. The CDR3 region has the DNA TGTGCCAGCACCTCTGAGGCAGCCCTCCACTATGGCTACACCTTC.

The chain is built from TRBV3-1 (or the pseudogene TRBV3-2) and TRBJ2-1; TRBD1 is a possible D gene (5 bases). Trimming pared 0 bases from V and 7 bases from J, leaving 10 bases between. From germline, CDR1 is LGHDT and CDR2 YNNKEL (reference sequence). The CDR3 has 14 residues. CDR3 amino acids: CASSQDPRANEQFF. In DNA form, the CDR3 reads TGTGCCAGCAGCCAAGATCCCAGGGCAAATGAGCAGTTCTTC.

This sequence joins TRBV30 and TRBJ1-1; TRBD1 matches at 8 bases. V shed 5 bases and J 5 bases; nucleotides not matched to a gene: 13. The CDR3 consists of 15 residues. Germline V lookup: CDR1 GTSNPN, CDR2 SVGIG (reference sequence). DNA for the CDR3: TGTGCCTGGGGTTTTCAAACAGGGGGGCTTACTGAAGCTTTCTTT. This gives the protein CAWGFQTGGLTEAFF.

This clone has just a few counts. The chain recombines TRBV12-5 with TRBJ2-7, with D perhaps given as TRBD1 or TRBD2 (5 bases each). Deletions cut 2 bases from V and 9 bases from J, with 11 bases between. From germline, CDR1 is LGHNT and CDR2 FRNRAP. The CDR3 extends over 12 amino acids. The CDR3 reads CASGLSRDGQYF. CDR3 DNA sequence: TGTGCTAGTGGTTTGTCAAGGGACGGGCAGTACTTC.

The chain combines TRBV3-1 (or the pseudogene TRBV3-2) with TRBJ2-1; 9 nucleotides align to TRBD2. CDR1 LGHDT and CDR2 YNNKEL come from the germline V gene (reference sequence). V shed 3 bases, J shed 9 bases, and the junction held 6 bases outside the gene matches. The CDR3 is 14 residues long. The CDR3 nucleotides read TGTGCCAGCAGCCAGGTCCTAGCGGGAAGTGAGCAGTTCTTC. This sequence encodes CASSQVLAGSEQFF.

The chain links TRBV28 to TRBJ2-3, with D perhaps TRBD1 or TRBD2 (5 bases each). The germline gives CDR1 MDHEN, CDR2 SYDVKM. The CDR3 has 12 residues. Trimming left V 6 bases short and J 5 bases short, with 9 bases between. CDR3 protein: CASSRERDTQYF. The DNA of the CDR3 is TGTGCCAGCAGCAGGGAGAGAGATACGCAGTATTTT.

The chain employs TRBV27 and TRBJ1-6; D is possibly TRBD1 (6 bases). The germline V gene has CDR1 MNHEY and CDR2 SMNVEV (reference sequence). The CDR3 has 13 residues. V shed 9 bases and J shed 10 bases, with 16 bases lying between them. As DNA, the CDR3 is TGTGCCAGTCACTCAGGGGTTGGGTCACCCCTCCACTTT. This gives the protein CASHSGVGSPLHF.